This entry lists 20 T cell receptor beta chains sequenced from one sample in a study of T-cell memory formation after mild COVID-19. TCRdb called the 5' RACE reads again in MiXCR, with one record for every CDR3 protein. The table has 250,000 to 350,000 distinct CDR3 sequences, 15% to 20% seen once. The sequenced material came from PBMCs or a T cell subset sorted from them (not recorded which). The source of these receptors is a man between 18 and 29 years old who had mild COVID-19 (a few samples of this study predate the infection). Cell type and time point are not known.

This clonotype was counted between two and nine times. The V gene is TRBV10-2, the J gene TRBJ2-1; 7 bases agree with TRBD1. Trimming at V came to 0 bases and at J to 3 bases, leaving 5 bases not matched to a gene. The CDR3 spans 16 residues. Looked up from germline, CDR1 is WSHSY and CDR2 is SAAADI. CDR3 in amino acids: CASSESGRGYYNEQFF. CDR3 DNA: TGCGCCAGCAGTGAGTCGGGCAGGGGGTACTACAATGAGCAGTTCTTC.

This clonotype was counted between two and nine times. The chain employs TRBV4-3 and TRBJ2-7, with D hard to call. The CDR3 runs 13 residues. The V end lost 0 bases, the J end lost 4 bases, and 7 bases lay between the germline ends. CDR1 is LGHNA, CDR2 YSLEER, per germline. The CDR3 is CASSQDREYEQYF. The DNA of the CDR3 is TGCGCCAGCAGCCAAGATCGAGAATACGAGCAGTACTTC.

This clonotype has more than one count but fewer than ten. The chain combines TRBV7-2 with TRBJ2-1; tentatively, D is TRBD1 or TRBD2 (5 bases each). The V end lost 9 bases, the J end lost 5 bases, and 20 bases lay between the germline ends. There are 15 residues in the CDR3. The germline CDR1 and CDR2 sequences are SGHTA and FQGNSA. The CDR3 coding sequence is TGTGCCAGGCCACGGGGCGGGCGGGCCCACAATGAGCAGTTCTTC. This sequence encodes CARPRGGRAHNEQFF.

This clonotype was seen more than once but under ten times. The rearrangement joins TRBV12-3 or TRBV12-4 to TRBJ1-2; 8 bases fit TRBD1. The CDR3 spans 14 residues. Trimming cost V 6 bases and J 8 bases; bases outside gene matches: 11. The CDR3 DNA reads as TGTGCCAGCAGCCGACAGGGGTCGGCTTGGGGCTACACCTTC. Translating it yields CASSRQGSAWGYTF.

The CDR3 region is CASSLATGVYEQFF. In DNA form, the CDR3 reads TGCGCCAGCAGCTTGGCGACAGGGGTGTATGAGCAGTTCTTC. The V gene is TRBV5-1, the J gene TRBJ2-1, with TRBD1 identical over 8 bases. The V and J ends lost 0 bases and 8 bases, in that order; junction bases with no gene match: 4. Germline CDR1 SGHRS, CDR2 YFSETQ. This CDR3 contains 14 residues.

This chain connects TRBV4-1 to TRBJ2-2; 7 nucleotides line up with TRBD1. Germline V lookup: CDR1 MGHRA, CDR2 YSYEKL. The CDR3 extends over 16 amino acids. Trimming took 1 base from V and 0 from J; bases not matched to a gene: 2. CDR3 amino acids: CASSQATGTNTGELFF. The CDR3, as DNA: TGCGCCAGCAGCCAAGCGACAGGGACGAACACCGGGGAGCTGTTTTTT.

This clonotype was picked up many times. The chain recombines TRBV7-2 with TRBJ2-3; 8 positions agree with TRBD2. Germline V gene lookup returns CDR1 SGHTA and CDR2 FQGNSA. The CDR3 sequence is 15 residues long. V shed 7 bases, J shed 0 bases, and the junction held 6 bases outside the gene matches. The CDR3 nucleotides are TGTGCCAGCATCCGGGGGGGCTCTAGCACAGATACGCAGTATTTT. The encoded protein is CASIRGGSSTDTQYF.

Turning to this clonotype: One junction end does not reproduce the germline sequence, and a read error may be involved. This chain connects TRBV4-1 to TRBJ1-2; no definite D call. This CDR3 has 13 residues. Germline CDR1 is MGHRA and CDR2 is YSYEKL. For the CDR3, the DNA is TGCGTCAGCAGCCAAGAATCGGGGTATGGCTACACCTTC. Encoded protein: CVSSQESGYGYTF.

This rearrangement joins TRBV11-2 to TRBJ1-2, with D possibly being TRBD1 (5 bases). The length of the CDR3 is 13 residues. Trimming shortened V by 5 bases and J by 9 bases, and 16 bases separated the two germline ends. The germline V gene has CDR1 SGHAT and CDR2 FQNNGV. The CDR3 here is CASSHGGTASYTF. In nucleotides, the CDR3 is TGTGCCAGCAGCCACGGGGGGACGGCAAGCTACACCTTC.

This clonotype has just a few counts. The CDR3 DNA follows: TGTGCCACCAGTGATTTGAGTAGCGGGGAGCTGTTTTTT. Protein: CATSDLSSGELFF. The V call is TRBV24-1, the J call TRBJ2-2; D not resolved. The CDR3 spans 13 residues. V lost 0 bases and J 7 bases, leaving 5 bases between the germline ends. Germline lookup yields CDR1 KGHDR and CDR2 SFDVKD.

The chain recombines TRBV18 with TRBJ1-4; TRBD1 matches 7 bases. Trimming removed 6 bases from V and 4 bases from J; junction bases left unmatched: 5. From germline, CDR1 is KGHSH and CDR2 LQKENI. The length of the CDR3 is 14 residues. The CDR3 sequence is CASSGQAGNEKLFF. The DNA of the CDR3 is TGTGCCAGCTCCGGACAGGCCGGTAATGAAAAACTGTTTTTT.

The DNA for the CDR3 is TGTGCCAGCACCCTGACAGGGGTGAACTCACCCCTCCACTTT. This encodes CASTLTGVNSPLHF. The chain joins TRBV7-8 to TRBJ1-6; TRBD1 agrees at 8 bases. This CDR3 comprises 14 residues. Losses at the gene ends were 7 bases for V and 10 bases for J; bases not matched to a gene: 9. CDR1 is SGHVS, CDR2 FQNEAQ, per germline. The full variable domain, its missing parts supplied by reference TRBV7-8 and TRBJ1-6, is GAGVSQSPRYKVAKRGQDVALRCDPISGHVSLFWYQQALGQGPEFLTYFQNEAQLDKSGLPSDRFFAERPEGSVSTLKIQRTQQEDSAVYLCASTLTGVNSPLHFGNGTRLTVT.

In this sample, this clonotype turned up a few times. The chain has TRBV5-1 and TRBJ2-4; tentatively, D is TRBD1 or TRBD2 (5 bases each). This CDR3 is built from 14 residues. Germline CDR1 is SGHRS and CDR2 is YFSETQ. Between the trimmed V and J ends, which lost 4 bases and 0 bases, there was a span of 8 bases. In DNA form, the CDR3 reads TGCGCCAGCAGCCAGAGGGGAGCCAAAAACATTCAGTACTTC. Amino acid sequence: CASSQRGAKNIQYF.

This sequence joins TRBV6-5 and TRBJ2-1; TRBD1 is a possible D gene (5 bases). The CDR3 is 13 residues long. Per the germline V gene, CDR1 is MNHEY and CDR2 is SVGAGI. Trimming took off 11 bases at V and 3 bases at J, with 14 bases between the two ends. This CDR3 reads CAPRGRLYNEQFF. The CDR3 nucleotides read TGTGCCCCTAGGGGCAGACTCTACAATGAGCAGTTCTTC.

This clonotype was recorded a few times. J is TRBJ1-4 and V is TRBV5-6; the match to TRBD1 covers 9 bases. There are 14 residues in the CDR3. Trimming cost V 4 bases and J 6 bases; bases outside gene matches: 4. CDR1 and CDR2 (germline): SGHDT, YYEEEE. The CDR3 DNA sequence: TGTGCCAGCAGCCGAACAGGGGGCGATGAAAAACTGTTTTTT. It specifies CASSRTGGDEKLFF.

This chain links TRBV5-1 with TRBJ2-3; D gene ambiguous. Trimming shortened V by 0 bases and J by 0 bases, and 8 bases separated the two germline ends. The germline V gene encodes CDR1 SGHRS and CDR2 YFSETQ. The CDR3 has 15 amino acids. The CDR3 nucleotides read TGCGCCAGCAGCTTGGCGTTGCAGAGCACAGATACGCAGTATTTT. Translation gives CASSLALQSTDTQYF.

Only a few counts were recorded for this clonotype. The chain uses TRBV11-2 and TRBJ2-7, with 10 bases aligning to TRBD1. This CDR3 comprises 18 residues. Germline V gives CDR1 SGHAT, CDR2 FQNNGV. V shed 5 bases and J 6 bases; nucleotides not matched to a gene: 19. The CDR3 loop is CASSLAGRRGQGFLEQYF. The CDR3 DNA reads TGTGCCAGCAGCCTAGCGGGTCGTAGGGGACAGGGGTTTCTCGAGCAGTACTTC.

The V and J genes are TRBV12-3 or TRBV12-4 and TRBJ2-3; the D gene is possibly TRBD1 (6 bases). This CDR3 is built from 15 residues. Trimming shortened V by 2 bases and J by 3 bases, and 12 bases separated the two germline ends. The CDR3 sequence is CASSLYTQGTDTQYF. DNA of the CDR3: TGTGCCAGCAGTTTATATACACAGGGTACAGATACGCAGTATTTT.

This clonotype turned up a few times. The J gene is TRBJ2-5, the V gene TRBV3-1; 7 nucleotides line up with TRBD2. Germline CDR1 is LGHDT and CDR2 is YNNKEL (reference sequence). Germline trimming cut 8 bases from V and 4 bases from J; bases unmatched to any gene: 10. This CDR3 comprises 14 residues. The CDR3 DNA reads as TGTGCCAGCGCCCCGAGCGGGGAGTTAGAGACCCAGTACTTC. This gives the protein CASAPSGELETQYF.

This clonotype was seen only a few times. The J gene is TRBJ2-5, the V gene TRBV5-6; 11 bases line up with TRBD2. V was clipped by 7 bases and J by 4 bases; unmatched bases: 9. The CDR3 has 15 amino acids. The V gene's germline CDR1 is SGHDT and CDR2 YYEEEE. CDR3 bases: TGTGCCAGCCTAAGGAGTCTAGCGGGGGGAGAGACCCAGTACTTC. It specifies CASLRSLAGGETQYF.